Here is one T cell receptor (beta chain) with its context. The antigen is unknown. The CDR3 is made up of 17 amino acids. After removal of 0 bases from V and 7 bases from J, the junction contained 8 bases not matched to a gene. CDR1 and CDR2 (germline): SGHTA, FQGTGA. The data belong to a study of shared clonotypes between healthy human individuals. Terminally differentiated effector memory CD45RA+ cells were left out of the naive CD8 fraction, which was CD45RO-negative and positively selected for CCR7. Broader study findings: Sequencing depth was expected to affect clonotype sharing among donors.

The method was immunoSEQ multiplex PCR; TCRdb's version includes in-frame clones alone and lacks a portion of them. The repertoire holds about 600,000 clones, with 95% to 98% as singletons. The sequence was collected from a man in his thirties or forties in good health. The chain joins TRBV7-3 to TRBJ2-1, with 11 bases that match TRBD2. Sequencing was performed on naive CD8+ T cells sorted from blood. The CDR3 nucleotides read TGTGCCAGCAGCTTAACCGGTCTAGCGGGAGGCCCTAATGAGCAGTTCTTC. Its protein is CASSLTGLAGGPNEQFF.